This T cell receptor (beta chain) comes out of a study of T cells after yellow fever vaccination. Study-wide findings and caveats: Post-booster reappearance was seen for most primary-vaccination clones (about 96% CD4, around 88% CD8). Abundant clonotypes from the bulk population could contaminate FACS-sorted repertoires.

Of note for this clonotype: Its antigen is unknown.

Per germline, CDR1 SGDLS and CDR2 YYNGEE. This CDR3 contains 14 residues. With 4 bases removed from V and 7 bases from J, the gap between germline ends came to 18 bases. Making TCR cDNA involved 5'RACE template switching, which added UMIs and a universal primer site. TCRdb re-called the 5' RACE reads with MiXCR, one entry per CDR3 protein. The table includes nearly 550,000 distinct CDR3 sequences, less than 20% detected once. The TCR was taken from a man aged 30 to 39 who received the YFV17D yellow fever vaccine. Sequenced here: PBMCs, sampled 15 days after the yellow fever booster vaccination. The chain has TRBV9 and TRBJ2-7; perhaps TRBD2 as D (6 bases). CDR3 coding DNA: TGTGCCAGCAGCCCATCCGGGGGAGGTGAGGAGCAGTACTTC. The encoded protein is CASSPSGGGEEQYF. Looking up the rest from reference TRBV9 and TRBJ2-7 gives the full variable domain: DSGVTQTPKHLITATGQRVTLRCSPRSGDLSVYWYQQSLDQGLQFLIQYYNGEERAKGNILERFSAQQFPDLHSELNLSSLELGDSALYFCASSPSGGGEEQYFGPGTRLTVT.